This T cell receptor (beta chain) was found in a study of blood T cell repertoires in COVID-19. Study-level background: The analysed material was cDNA or gDNA that came from T cells, B-cell-depleted T cells, or PBMCs.

Authors' analysis steps: Nucleated cell number was recorded as an estimate derived from reference gene primer amplification. Method: immunoSEQ multiplex PCR; TCRdb's copy keeps in-frame clones and lacks some. The DNA was the basis for D and trimming; V, J and clone size are from that table. Here the sample spans hundreds of thousands of clones, roughly 84% being singletons. Participants, 18 to 89 years old, spanned around 25 US areas. Membership in each cohort depended on participant-reported clinical history. V dropped 5 bases and J dropped 7 bases, with 9 bases sitting between them. Germline loops: CDR1 ENHRY, CDR2 SYGVKD. The CDR3 totals 11 residues.

The rearrangement uses TRBV10-3 and TRBJ2-7; D is possibly TRBD2 (5 bases). The source material was PBMCs or T cells enriched from blood (not recorded which). This TCR was recovered from a woman between 35 and 50 years old who had recovered from COVID-19. The CDR3 region has the DNA TGTGCCATCAGTAAGACGGGGGAGCAGTACTTC. This translates into CAISKTGEQYF.